The present entry profiles one TCR beta chain with its context. Enrolled during active infection, Seattle patients were then followed longitudinally. This entry is derived from a study of blood T cell repertoires in COVID-19. The wider study: The origin of the acute and convalescent COVID-19 samples was the United States, Italy and Spain. PBMCs, B-cell-depleted T cells, or T cells provided the cDNA or gDNA that made up the material.

Sequencing was performed with immunoSEQ multiplex PCR; in TCRdb, only in-frame clones are kept and a portion is missing. The sample contains 100,000 to 150,000 clones, 86% of which appear only once. Germline V gene lookup returns CDR1 LNHDA and CDR2 SQIVND (reference sequence). There are 16 residues in the CDR3. Germline trimming cut 5 bases from V and 8 bases from J; bases unmatched to any gene: 10. This TCR came from an older woman with COVID-19, enrolled during active disease. What was sequenced was peripheral blood. The chain links TRBV19 to TRBJ2-2; 11 bases agree with TRBD1. The CDR3 DNA is TGTGCCAGTAGTTCTACCCGGACAGGGGGCGCGGGGGAGCTGTTTTTT. Translated: CASSSTRTGGAGELFF.